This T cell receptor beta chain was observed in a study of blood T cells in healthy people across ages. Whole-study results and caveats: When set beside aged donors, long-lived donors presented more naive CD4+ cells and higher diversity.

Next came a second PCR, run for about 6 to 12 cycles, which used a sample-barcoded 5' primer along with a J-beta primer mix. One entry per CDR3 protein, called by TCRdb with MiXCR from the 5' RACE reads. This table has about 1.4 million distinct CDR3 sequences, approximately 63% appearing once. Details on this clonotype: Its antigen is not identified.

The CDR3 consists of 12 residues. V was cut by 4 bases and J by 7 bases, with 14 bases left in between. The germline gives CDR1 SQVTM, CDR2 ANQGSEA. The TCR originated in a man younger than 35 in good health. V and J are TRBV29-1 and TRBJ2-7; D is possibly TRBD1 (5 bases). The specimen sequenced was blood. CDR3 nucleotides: TGCAGCGTTGTGGACACGACTTTTGAGCAGTACTTC. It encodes CSVVDTTFEQYF.